This entry concerns a single T cell receptor beta chain. Profiling relied on immunoSEQ multiplex PCR, and the TCRdb table lists in-frame clones only, not all of them. The sample carries over 65,000 clones, approximately 95% recorded once. These data originate in a study of technical replicates of blood from a few donors. Looked up from germline, CDR1 is MNHEY and CDR2 is SVGAGI. V was trimmed by 2 bases and J by 7 bases, leaving 11 bases between them. There are 14 residues in the CDR3. This TCR derives from a human donor in good health. Specimen: T cells isolated from PBMCs. The chain has TRBV6-5 and TRBJ1-4; no firm D call. The CDR3 here is CASSYVRDPEKLFF. DNA for the CDR3: TGTGCCAGCAGTTACGTGCGGGATCCTGAAAAACTGTTTTTT.